The 3 T cell receptor beta chains reported below all come from one sample, sequenced in a study of cytomegalovirus exposure and HLA in healthy donors. Data came from immunoSEQ multiplex PCR; TCRdb stores just in-frame clones and leaves some out. This table holds about 60,000 clones, 90% found once. Sequenced input: PBMCs. The receptors were gathered from a man between 18 and 35 years old in good health and CMV-seronegative.

This sequence joins TRBV4-3 and TRBJ2-3; TRBD1 matches 9 bases. J lost 1 base, V lost 3 bases, and 5 bases had no gene match. The CDR3 spans 16 residues. Germline V gene sequence: CDR1 LGHNA, CDR2 YSLEER. The CDR3 loop is CASSQGDRAGTDTQYF. For the CDR3, the DNA is TGCGCCAGCAGCCAGGGGGACAGGGCGGGCACAGATACGCAGTATTTT.

This clone was seen once. This chain connects TRBV10-1 to TRBJ2-7; 7 bases are a match to TRBD2. Germline CDR1 reads WNHNN; CDR2 reads SYGVQD (reference sequence). The CDR3 totals 19 residues. J was trimmed by 4 bases and V by 3 bases; bases with no gene match: 21. The CDR3 is CASSDPTGWASGTLYEQYF. CDR3 DNA: TGCGCCAGCAGTGACCCGACGGGTTGGGCTAGCGGAACACTATACGAGCAGTACTTC.

V gene TRBV18 combines with J gene TRBJ2-2; TRBD1 matches at 12 bases. The CDR3 has 17 residues. Germline CDR1 KGHSH, CDR2 LQKENI. The ends lost 3 bases at V and 4 bases at J; junction bases unmatched: 6. The chain's CDR3 is CASSPLGTGGVTGELFF. The CDR3 DNA sequence: TGTGCCAGCTCACCGCTTGGGACAGGGGGCGTCACCGGGGAGCTGTTTTTT.